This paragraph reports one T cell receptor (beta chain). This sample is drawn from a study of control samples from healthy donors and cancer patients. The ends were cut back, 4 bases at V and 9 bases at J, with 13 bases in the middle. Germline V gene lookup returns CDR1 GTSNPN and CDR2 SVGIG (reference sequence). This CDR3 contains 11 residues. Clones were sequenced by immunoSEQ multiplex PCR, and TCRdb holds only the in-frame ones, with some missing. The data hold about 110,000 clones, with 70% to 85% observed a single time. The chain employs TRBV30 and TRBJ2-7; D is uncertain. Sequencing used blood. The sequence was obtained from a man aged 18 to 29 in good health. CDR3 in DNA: TGTGCCTGGAAATCTAGGGTGGGGCAGTACTTC. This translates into CAWKSRVGQYF.